The 16 T cell receptor beta chains below were found in one sample sequenced in a study of T cells in Graves' hyperthyroidism and ophthalmopathy. The source material, RNA transcripts, was used to amplify TCR beta CDR3 regions. The TCR CDR3 was amplified in a first-round RT-PCR using the HTBI primer set. TCRdb passed the multiplex PCR reads through MiXCR, listing each CDR3 protein once. The sample contains over 650,000 distinct CDR3 sequences, around 17% of which appear only once. Source material: blood. The receptors were gathered from a man younger than 35 with Graves' hyperthyroidism.

This clonotype has at least ten counts. The J gene is TRBJ2-7, the V gene TRBV11-2, with 10 bases matching TRBD1. V lost 0 bases, J lost 6 bases, and 2 bases stayed unmatched. The CDR3 contains 14 residues. CDR1 and CDR2 from the germline V gene are SGHAT and FQNNGV. Here the CDR3 DNA reads TGTGCCAGCAGCTTAGAGGGACAGGGGTTCGAGCAGTACTTC. Amino acids: CASSLEGQGFEQYF.

This clonotype has a handful of counts. This rearrangement joins TRBV28 to TRBJ1-4, with D possibly matching TRBD1 (5 bases). This CDR3 is 17 amino acids long. The germline V gene encodes CDR1 MDHEN and CDR2 SYDVKM. V was clipped by 2 bases and J by 4 bases, with 17 bases between them. CDR3 in DNA: TGTGCCAGCAGTTTAGAGACGGGGGTCTGGTATAATGAAAAACTGTTTTTT. Translation gives CASSLETGVWYNEKLFF.

This clonotype was found a few times. A read error may explain this, as a much larger clone is one base away. The rearrangement uses TRBV2 and TRBJ2-5, with D hard to call. Germline-derived CDR1 and CDR2 are SNHLY and FYNNEI. The length of the CDR3 is 14 residues. The CDR3 sequence is CASEEDRSQEAQYF. The CDR3 nucleotides read TGTGCCAGCGAAGAAGACCGAAGCCAAGAGGCCCAGTACTTC.

Many counts were recorded for this clonotype. V usage is TRBV29-1 and J usage is TRBJ2-3; D call uncertain. Trimming stripped 7 bases from V and 0 bases from J, with 14 bases between. Per germline, CDR1 SQVTM and CDR2 ANQGSEA. This CDR3 region has 14 residues. CDR3 in DNA: TGCAGCGCTTTAGGACGTGCTAGCACAGATACGCAGTATTTT. It is translated as CSALGRASTDTQYF.

This clonotype was recorded a few times. The junction differs from germline at one of its ends, possibly a read error. This chain connects TRBV6-1 to TRBJ1-5; 8 nucleotides agree with TRBD1. CDR1 is MNHNS, CDR2 SASEGT, per germline. This CDR3 comprises 14 residues. The CDR3 bases are TGTGCCAGCAAACGTCCAGGGGGCAAACAGCCCCAGCATTTT. This codes for CASKRPGGKQPQHF.

The genes are TRBV28 and TRBJ2-7; TRBD1 agrees at 9 bases. CDR1 is MDHEN, CDR2 SYDVKM, per germline. V shed 1 base and J 1 base; nucleotides not matched to a gene: 5. The CDR3 covers 16 residues. The DNA of the CDR3 is TGTGCCAGCAGTTTATTGGGGGACAGGGCATCCTACGAGCAGTACTTC. Its translation: CASSLLGDRASYEQYF.

This clonotype was detected ten times or more. This chain connects TRBV14 to TRBJ2-5, with D perhaps given as TRBD1 or TRBD2 (5 bases each). CDR3 length equals 15 residues. Looked up from germline, CDR1 is SGHDN and CDR2 is FVKESK. The V gene lost 0 bases and the J gene lost 6 bases, with 14 bases spanning the gap. The CDR3 reads CASSQEIRGLQTQYF. The DNA for the CDR3 is TGTGCCAGCAGCCAAGAAATACGGGGCCTCCAGACCCAGTACTTC.

In this sample, this clonotype turned up many times. CDR3 sequence: CATSRGGGGQPQHF. CDR3 nucleotides: TGTGCCACCAGCAGAGGAGGGGGAGGTCAGCCCCAGCATTTT. The V gene is TRBV15, the J gene TRBJ1-5; maybe TRBD1 (6 bases). V was shortened by 1 base and J by 6 bases, with 10 bases between the two germline ends. Per the germline V gene, CDR1 is LNHNV and CDR2 is YYDKDF (reference sequence). The CDR3 runs 14 residues.

This clonotype was counted between two and nine times. The J gene is TRBJ1-2, the V gene TRBV28; D not certain. This CDR3 comprises 12 residues. Deletions cut 0 bases from V and 7 bases from J, with 6 bases between. Germline lookup yields CDR1 MDHEN and CDR2 SYDVKM. In DNA form, the CDR3 reads TGTGCCAGCAGTTTATGGGGCTTTGGCTACACCTTC. Translating gives CASSLWGFGYTF.

This chain joins TRBV29-1 and TRBJ1-2; 7 bases map to TRBD1. The CDR3 is 13 amino acids. Germline assignment: CDR1 SQVTM and CDR2 ANQGSEA. The V segment lost 8 bases and the J segment 5 bases; nucleotides outside the gene matches: 11. The CDR3 DNA follows: TGCAGCTTCCGACCGACAGGGAGATATGGCTACACCTTC. Translated, it gives CSFRPTGRYGYTF.

The J gene is TRBJ2-7, the V gene TRBV5-1; 11 bases agree with TRBD2. J lost 0 bases, V lost 4 bases, and 15 bases had no gene match. CDR1 is SGHRS and CDR2 is YFSETQ in the germline V gene. The length of the CDR3 is 19 residues. CDR3 sequence (DNA): TGCGCCAGCAGCGGGGTGGCGGCTAGCGGGAGGTACGACTCCTACGAGCAGTACTTC. Translated, it gives CASSGVAASGRYDSYEQYF.

This chain connects TRBV19 to TRBJ2-7; no clear D. The ends were cut back, 5 bases at V and 3 bases at J, with 11 bases in the middle. CDR1 and CDR2 (germline): LNHDA, SQIVND (reference sequence). This CDR3 comprises 13 residues. CDR3 region: CASSAARVYEQYF. Here the CDR3 DNA reads TGTGCCAGTAGTGCAGCCCGGGTCTACGAGCAGTACTTC. The variable domain in full, with the rest retrieved from reference TRBV19 and TRBJ2-7, is DGGITQSPKYLFRKEGQNVTLSCEQNLNHDAMYWYRQDPGQGLRLIYYSQIVNDFQKGDIAEGYSVSREKKESFPLTVTSAQKNPTAFYLCASSAARVYEQYFGPGTRLTVT.

The chain combines TRBV9 with TRBJ2-1; 12 bases are shared with TRBD1. This CDR3 contains 17 residues. CDR1 is SGDLS, CDR2 YYNGEE, per germline. The V and J ends lost 3 bases and 9 bases, in that order; junction bases with no gene match: 13. The DNA for the CDR3 is TGTGCCAGCAGCGAGGGGGGGGGGACAGGGGGCTTAAGTGAGCAGTTCTTC. It specifies CASSEGGGTGGLSEQFF.

The chain combines TRBV20-1 with TRBJ1-2; the D gene is possibly TRBD1 (5 bases). The CDR3 has 12 amino acids. Per germline, CDR1 DFQATT and CDR2 SNEGSKA (reference sequence). Between the trimmed V and J ends, which lost 7 bases and 4 bases, there was a span of 13 bases. The CDR3 region is CSESGTVYGYTF. The CDR3 coding sequence is TGCAGTGAATCCGGGACGGTCTATGGCTACACCTTC.

This chain links TRBV20-1 with TRBJ1-1; D remains unclear. Trimming left V 5 bases short and J 6 bases short, with 16 bases between. From germline, CDR1 is DFQATT and CDR2 SNEGSKA (reference sequence). The CDR3 length is 13 residues. The CDR3 protein is CSADEGTTAEAFF. CDR3 nucleotide sequence: TGCAGTGCTGATGAGGGTACGACCGCTGAAGCTTTCTTT.

This clonotype was detected only a few times. V usage is TRBV7-9 and J usage is TRBJ2-5, with 9 bases fitting TRBD2. The V gene end was trimmed by 5 bases and the J gene end by 1 base; junction bases not matched to a gene: 8. The CDR3 sequence is 16 residues long. Germline values: CDR1 SEHNR, CDR2 FQNEAQ (reference sequence). The CDR3 DNA follows: TGTGCCAGCAGCCCTGGGGCGGGAGGGGTCCAAGAGACCCAGTACTTC. This encodes CASSPGAGGVQETQYF.